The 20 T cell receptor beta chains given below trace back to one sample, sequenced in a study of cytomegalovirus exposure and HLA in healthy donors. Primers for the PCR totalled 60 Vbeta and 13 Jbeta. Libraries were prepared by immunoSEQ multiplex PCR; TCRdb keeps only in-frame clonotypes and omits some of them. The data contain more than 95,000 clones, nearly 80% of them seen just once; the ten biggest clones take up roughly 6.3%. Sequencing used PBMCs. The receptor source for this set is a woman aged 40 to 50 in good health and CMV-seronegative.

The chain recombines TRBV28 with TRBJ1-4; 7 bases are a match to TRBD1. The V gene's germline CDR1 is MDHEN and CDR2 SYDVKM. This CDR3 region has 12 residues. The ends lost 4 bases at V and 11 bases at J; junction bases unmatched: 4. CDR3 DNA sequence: TGTGCCAGCAGTTCCGGACAGGACAAACTGTTTTTT. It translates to CASSSGQDKLFF. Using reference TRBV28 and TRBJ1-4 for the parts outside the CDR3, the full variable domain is DVKVTQSSRYLVKRTGEKVFLECVQDMDHENMFWYRQDPGLGLRLIYFSYDVKMKEKGDIPEGYSVSREKKERFSLILESASTNQTSMYLCASSSGQDKLFFGSGTQLSVL.

The CDR3 loop reads CASRGLAGKVGELFF. The CDR3 nucleotides are TGTGCCAGCAGGGGTCTAGCGGGAAAGGTCGGGGAGCTGTTTTTT. The genes are TRBV6-6 and TRBJ2-2, with TRBD2 matching 9 bases. Germline CDR1 MNHNY, CDR2 SVGAGI (reference sequence). The ends lost 6 bases at V and 7 bases at J; junction bases unmatched: 9. This CDR3 contains 15 residues.

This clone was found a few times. The CDR3 DNA is TGTGCCAGCAGCTTAGTTGGGGGGATGAGCAGCAATCAGCCCCAGCATTTT. Translating it yields CASSLVGGMSSNQPQHF. The rearrangement links TRBV7-2 to TRBJ1-5; a weak D match, TRBD1 (5 bases). The CDR3 has 17 residues. Germline assignment: CDR1 SGHTA and CDR2 FQGNSA. V lost 1 base, J lost 1 base, and 14 bases lay in between.

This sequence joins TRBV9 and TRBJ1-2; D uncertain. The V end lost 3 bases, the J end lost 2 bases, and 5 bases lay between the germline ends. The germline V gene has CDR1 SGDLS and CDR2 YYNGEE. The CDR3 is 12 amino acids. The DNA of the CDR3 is TGTGCCAGCAGCGCTCTCAACTATGGCTACACCTTC. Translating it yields CASSALNYGYTF.

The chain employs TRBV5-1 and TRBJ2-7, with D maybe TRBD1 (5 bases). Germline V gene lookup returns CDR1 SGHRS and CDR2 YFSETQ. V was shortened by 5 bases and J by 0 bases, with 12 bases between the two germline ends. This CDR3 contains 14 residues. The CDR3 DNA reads TGCGCCAGCAGGATTGAAGGGGACTCCTACGAGCAGTACTTC. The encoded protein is CASRIEGDSYEQYF.

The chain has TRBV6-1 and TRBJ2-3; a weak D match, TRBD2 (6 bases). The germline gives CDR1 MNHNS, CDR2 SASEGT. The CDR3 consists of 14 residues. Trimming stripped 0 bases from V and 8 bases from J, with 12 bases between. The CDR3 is CASSEARRGGTQYF. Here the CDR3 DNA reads TGTGCCAGCAGTGAAGCTAGGAGGGGTGGTACGCAGTATTTT.

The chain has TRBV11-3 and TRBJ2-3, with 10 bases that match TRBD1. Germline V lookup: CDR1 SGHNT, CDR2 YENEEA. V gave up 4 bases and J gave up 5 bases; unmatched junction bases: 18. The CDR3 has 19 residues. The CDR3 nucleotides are TGTGCCAGCAGCTCCGGGGACAGGGGAAACGAAAAGCGAGGAGATACGCAGTATTTT. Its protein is CASSSGDRGNEKRGDTQYF.

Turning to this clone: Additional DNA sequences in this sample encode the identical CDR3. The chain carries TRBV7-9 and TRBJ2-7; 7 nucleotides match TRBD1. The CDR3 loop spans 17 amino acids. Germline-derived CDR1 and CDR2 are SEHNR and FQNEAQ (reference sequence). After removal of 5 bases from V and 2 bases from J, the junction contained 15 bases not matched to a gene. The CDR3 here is CASSPSELGQDPYEQYF. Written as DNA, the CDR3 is TGTGCCAGCAGCCCATCTGAATTAGGACAGGACCCCTACGAGCAGTACTTC.

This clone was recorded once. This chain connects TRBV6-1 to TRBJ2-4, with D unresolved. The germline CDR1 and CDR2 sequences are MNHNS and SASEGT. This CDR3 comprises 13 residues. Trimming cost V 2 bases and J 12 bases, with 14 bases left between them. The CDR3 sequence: CASSERVSSGQYF. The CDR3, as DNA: TGTGCCAGCAGTGAACGCGTGTCGAGTGGTCAGTACTTC.

Written as DNA, the CDR3 is TGTGCCAGCGCTCAGACTAGCGGGATTCCAGATACGCAGTATTTT. Protein product: CASAQTSGIPDTQYF. The chain combines TRBV18 with TRBJ2-3; 11 positions agree with TRBD2. V was pared by 8 bases and J by 4 bases, with 8 bases of the junction left unmatched. Germline lookup yields CDR1 KGHSH and CDR2 LQKENI. The CDR3 spans 15 residues.

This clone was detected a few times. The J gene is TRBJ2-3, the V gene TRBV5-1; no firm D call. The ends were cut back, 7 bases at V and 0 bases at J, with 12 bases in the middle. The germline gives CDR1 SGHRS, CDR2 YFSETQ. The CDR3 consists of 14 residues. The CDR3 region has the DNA TGCGCCAGCGGCCGACTTGCCAGCACAGATACGCAGTATTTT. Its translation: CASGRLASTDTQYF.

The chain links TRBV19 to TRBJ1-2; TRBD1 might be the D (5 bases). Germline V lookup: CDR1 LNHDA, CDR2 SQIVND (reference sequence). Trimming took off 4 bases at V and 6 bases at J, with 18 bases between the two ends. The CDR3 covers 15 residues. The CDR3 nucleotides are TGTGCCAGTAGTACGGACAAGGGGCGACTTGATGGCTACACCTTC. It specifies CASSTDKGRLDGYTF.

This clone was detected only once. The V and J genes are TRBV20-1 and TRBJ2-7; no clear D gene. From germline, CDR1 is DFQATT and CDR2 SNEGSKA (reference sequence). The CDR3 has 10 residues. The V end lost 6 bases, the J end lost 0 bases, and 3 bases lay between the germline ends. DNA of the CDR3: TGCAGTGCGAGCTCCTACGAGCAGTACTTC. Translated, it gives CSASSYEQYF.

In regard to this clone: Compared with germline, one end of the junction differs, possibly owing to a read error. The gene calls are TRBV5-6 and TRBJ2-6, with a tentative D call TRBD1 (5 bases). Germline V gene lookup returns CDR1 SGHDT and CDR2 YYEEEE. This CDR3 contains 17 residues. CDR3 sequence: CASSWTQGRSGANGLTF. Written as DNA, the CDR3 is TGTGCCAGCAGCTGGACGCAGGGCCGATCTGGGGCCAACGGCCTGACTTTC.

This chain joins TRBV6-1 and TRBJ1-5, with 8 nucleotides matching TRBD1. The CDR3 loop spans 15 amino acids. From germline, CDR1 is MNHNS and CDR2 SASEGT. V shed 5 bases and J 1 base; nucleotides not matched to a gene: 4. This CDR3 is CASSLTGASNQPQHF. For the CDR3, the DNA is TGTGCCAGCAGTTTGACAGGGGCCAGCAATCAGCCCCAGCATTTT.

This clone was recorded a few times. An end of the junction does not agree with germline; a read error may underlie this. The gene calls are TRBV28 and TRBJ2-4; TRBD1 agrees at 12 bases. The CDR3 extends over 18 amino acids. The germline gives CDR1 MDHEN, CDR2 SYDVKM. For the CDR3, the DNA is TGTGCCAGCAGTTTAGGGACAGGGGGCGCCGGGGCCAAAAACAGTCAGTACTTC. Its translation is CASSLGTGGAGAKNSQYF. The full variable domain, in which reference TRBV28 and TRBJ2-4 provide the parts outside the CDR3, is DVKVTQSSRYLVKRTGEKVFLECVQDMDHENMFWYRQDPGLGLRLIYFSYDVKMKEKGDIPEGYSVSREKKERFSLILESASTNQTSMYLCASSLGTGGAGAKNSQYFGAGTRLSVL.

The CDR3 sequence: CASSFQSGYGYTF. The CDR3 nucleotides read TGTGCCAGTAGTTTTCAGAGCGGCTATGGCTACACCTTC. The genes are TRBV19 and TRBJ1-2; D is undetermined. The germline CDR1 and CDR2 sequences are LNHDA and SQIVND (reference sequence). The CDR3 has 13 residues. V lost 5 bases, J lost 4 bases, and 11 bases lay in between.

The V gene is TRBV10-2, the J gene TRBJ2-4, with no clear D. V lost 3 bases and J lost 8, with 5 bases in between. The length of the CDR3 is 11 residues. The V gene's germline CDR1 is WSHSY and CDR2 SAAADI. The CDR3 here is CASSDSDIQYF. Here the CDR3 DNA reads TGCGCCAGCAGTGACTCGGACATTCAGTACTTC.

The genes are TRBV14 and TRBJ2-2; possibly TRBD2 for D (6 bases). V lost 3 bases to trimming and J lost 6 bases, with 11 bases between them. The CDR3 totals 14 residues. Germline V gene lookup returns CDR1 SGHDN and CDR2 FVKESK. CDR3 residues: CASSQRLVSGELFF. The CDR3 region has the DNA TGTGCCAGCAGCCAGAGACTAGTTTCCGGGGAGCTGTTTTTT.

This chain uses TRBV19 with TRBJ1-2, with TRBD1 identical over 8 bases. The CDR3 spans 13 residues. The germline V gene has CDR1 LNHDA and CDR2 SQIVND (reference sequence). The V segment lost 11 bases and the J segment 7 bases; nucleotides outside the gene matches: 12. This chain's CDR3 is CALHAGGAGGYTF. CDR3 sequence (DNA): TGTGCCTTACACGCAGGGGGCGCCGGTGGCTACACCTTC. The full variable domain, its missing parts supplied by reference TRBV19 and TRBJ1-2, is DGGITQSPKYLFRKEGQNVTLSCEQNLNHDAMYWYRQDPGQGLRLIYYSQIVNDFQKGDIAEGYSVSREKKESFPLTVTSAQKNPTAFYLCALHAGGAGGYTFGSGTRLTVV.